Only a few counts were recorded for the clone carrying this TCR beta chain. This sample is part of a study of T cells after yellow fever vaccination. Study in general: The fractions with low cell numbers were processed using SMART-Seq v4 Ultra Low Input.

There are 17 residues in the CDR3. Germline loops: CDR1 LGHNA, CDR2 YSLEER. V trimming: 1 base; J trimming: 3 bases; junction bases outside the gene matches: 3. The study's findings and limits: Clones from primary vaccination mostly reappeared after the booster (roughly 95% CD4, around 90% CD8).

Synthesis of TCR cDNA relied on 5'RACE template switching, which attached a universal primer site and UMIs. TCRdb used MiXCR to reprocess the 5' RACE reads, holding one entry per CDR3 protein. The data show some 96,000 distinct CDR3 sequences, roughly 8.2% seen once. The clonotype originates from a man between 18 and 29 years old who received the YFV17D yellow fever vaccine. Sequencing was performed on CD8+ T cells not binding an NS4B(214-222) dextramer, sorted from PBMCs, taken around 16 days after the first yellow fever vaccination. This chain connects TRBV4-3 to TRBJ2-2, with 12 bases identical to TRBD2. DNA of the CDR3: TGCGCCAGCAGCCAAGGGGGGACTAGCGGGTACACCGGGGAGCTGTTTTTT. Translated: CASSQGGTSGYTGELFF.